These T cell receptor beta chains were read from a single sample in a study of spatial heterogeneity in lung cancer. TCRdb reprocessed the 5' RACE reads via MiXCR and lists one record per CDR3 protein. The table lists about 20,000 distinct CDR3 sequences, approximately 16% of them singletons. The material sequenced was lung tumor tissue, taken at surgery. Receptors were obtained from a female donor with early-stage non-small cell lung cancer. Both conserved end residues are part of each CDR3. A D gene is named only where the DNA matches it firmly. Only some rows state a clone size, as once, few, many or a class for expanded clones.

len | d_gene | j_gene | abundance | v_gene | CDR3aa | CDR3nt
14 | TRBD1 | TRBJ2-7 | NA | TRBV6-2/TRBV6-3 | CASSEPGQYYEQYF | TGTGCCAGCAGTGAGCCGGGACAGTACTACGAGCAGTACTTC
14 | TRBD2 | TRBJ2-7 | many | TRBV7-2 | CASSFVAGLYEQYF | TGTGCCAGCAGCTTCGTAGCGGGGCTCTACGAGCAGTACTTC
14 | NA | TRBJ2-7 | many | TRBV29-1 | CSDKPQGRVHEQYF | TGCAGCGACAAACCCCAGGGCCGAGTCCACGAGCAGTACTTC
13 | NA | TRBJ2-3 | few | TRBV10-1 | CASSGSPPGTQYF | TGCGCCAGCAGTGGGTCGCCGCCGGGTACGCAGTATTTT
13 | TRBD1 | TRBJ2-2 | many | TRBV24-1 | CATGQASTGELFF | TGTGCCACCGGACAGGCGTCCACCGGGGAGCTGTTTTTT
13 | NA | TRBJ1-6 | few | TRBV7-2 | CASSSTGISPLHF | TGTGCCAGCAGCTCGACAGGTATTTCACCCCTCCACTTT
16 | NA | TRBJ2-2 | NA | TRBV4-1 | CASSQLGRANTGELFF | TGCGCCAGCAGCCAACTCGGGAGAGCGAACACCGGGGAGCTGTTTTTT
14 | NA | TRBJ2-1 | NA | TRBV24-1 | CATSEGQSYNEQFF | TGTGCCACCAGTGAAGGTCAATCCTACAATGAGCAGTTCTTC
15 | NA | TRBJ2-7 | NA | TRBV27 | CASSLSKGQSYDEYF | TGTGCCAGCAGTTTATCGAAGGGACAATCCTATGATGAGTACTTC
16 | TRBD1 | TRBJ1-2 | once | TRBV7-8 | CASSPYRTGGNYGYTF | TGTGCCAGCAGCCCTTACAGGACAGGGGGCAACTATGGCTACACCTTC
12 | TRBD1 | TRBJ2-4 | many | TRBV28 | CASSTWSDRGNF | TGTGCCAGCAGTACCTGGTCGGACAGGGGGAATTTC
15 | NA | TRBJ2-2 | few | TRBV5-1 | CASSLSQTNTGELFF | TGCGCCAGCAGCTTGTCGCAGACTAACACCGGGGAGCTGTTTTTT
14 | NA | TRBJ2-1 | many | TRBV11-1 | CASSLAFKSNEQFF | TGTGCCAGCAGTCTGGCGTTTAAGTCCAATGAGCAGTTCTTC
15 | TRBD1 | TRBJ2-3 | NA | TRBV4-1 | CASSRPGQDTDTQYF | TGCGCCAGCAGCCGGCCGGGACAGGACACAGATACGCAGTATTTT
15 | NA | TRBJ2-3 | many | TRBV11-1 | CASSLVGTSTDTQYF | TGTGCCAGCAGCTTAGTTGGGACTAGCACAGATACGCAGTATTTT
15 | NA | TRBJ2-5 | many | TRBV20-1 | CSARDRPWVGETQYF | TGCAGTGCTAGAGATCGCCCCTGGGTCGGGGAGACCCAGTACTTC
12 | NA | TRBJ2-7 | NA | TRBV12-3/TRBV12-4 | CASRARYYEQYF | TGTGCCAGCAGAGCTCGTTACTACGAGCAGTACTTC
18 | NA | TRBJ2-6 | NA | TRBV28 | CASSFVSGRHAGANVLTF | TGTGCCAGCAGTTTTGTGTCGGGAAGGCATGCTGGGGCCAACGTCCTGACTTTC
16 | NA | TRBJ1-5 | medium-sized | TRBV7-2 | CASSFGGHHSNQPQHF | TGTGCCAGCAGCTTTGGGGGACACCATAGCAATCAGCCCCAGCATTTT
15 | TRBD1 | TRBJ1-2 | many | TRBV27 | CASSLIGDSDYGYTF | TGTGCCAGCAGTCTTATTGGGGACAGTGACTATGGCTACACCTTC
14 | TRBD2 | TRBJ2-5 | many | TRBV20-1 | CSAPTSGRVKTQYF | TGCAGTGCTCCCACTAGCGGGAGGGTGAAGACCCAGTACTTC
14 | NA | TRBJ2-4 | few | TRBV7-9 | CASSQIRAKNIQYF | TGTGCCAGCAGCCAGATTCGGGCCAAAAACATTCAGTACTTC
14 | NA | TRBJ2-7 | NA | TRBV4-2 | CASSHQAVTYEQYF | TGTGCCAGCAGCCACCAGGCCGTAACCTACGAGCAGTACTTC
13 | NA | TRBJ2-5 | many | TRBV28 | CASSGDSQETQYF | TGTGCCAGCAGTGGGGACTCTCAAGAGACCCAGTACTTC
15 | NA | TRBJ2-5 | many | TRBV27 | CASSSLDAGAKTQYF | TGTGCCAGCAGTTCCTTGGACGCTGGCGCGAAGACCCAGTACTTC
14 | NA | TRBJ1-5 | medium-sized | TRBV16 | CASAHRDTNQPQHF | TGTGCCAGCGCCCATCGGGACACCAATCAGCCCCAGCATTTT
13 | NA | TRBJ2-3 | NA | TRBV2 | CASSGHRTDTQYF | TGTGCCAGCAGTGGACACCGCACAGATACGCAGTATTTT
13 | NA | TRBJ2-7 | many | TRBV5-1 | CASSSLQSYEQYF | TGCGCCAGCAGCTCGCTGCAGTCCTACGAGCAGTACTTC
16 | TRBD2 | TRBJ2-3 | few | TRBV28 | CASKTTSGRVGDTQYF | TGTGCCAGCAAAACGACTAGCGGGAGGGTGGGGGATACGCAGTATTTT
14 | NA | TRBJ1-1 | medium-sized | TRBV5-4 | CASSFGMVHTEAFF | TGTGCCAGCAGCTTTGGGATGGTGCACACTGAAGCTTTCTTT
15 | TRBD1 | TRBJ2-3 | few | TRBV11-3 | CASSPGQGSTDTQYF | TGTGCCAGCAGCCCGGGACAGGGGAGCACAGATACGCAGTATTTT
13 | NA | TRBJ2-3 | NA | TRBV29-1 | CSSRRDKWDTQYF | TGCAGCTCTAGACGGGACAAGTGGGATACGCAGTATTTT
15 | NA | TRBJ2-3 | NA | TRBV12-3/TRBV12-4 | CASTPSGGFTDTQYF | TGTGCCAGCACCCCTAGTGGGGGTTTCACAGATACGCAGTATTTT
18 | NA | TRBJ2-2 | NA | TRBV7-3 | CASSLTRPLRENTGELFF | TGTGCCAGCAGCTTAACCCGACCTCTGCGGGAGAACACCGGGGAGCTGTTTTTT
13 | NA | TRBJ2-5 | NA | TRBV2 | CASRRRPQETQYF | TGTGCCAGCAGGAGACGGCCTCAAGAGACCCAGTACTTC
13 | NA | TRBJ2-3 | few | TRBV28 | CASRTGGTDTQYF | TGTGCCAGCAGGACGGGTGGCACAGATACGCAGTATTTT
19 | TRBD2 | TRBJ2-1 | many | TRBV3-1 | CASSQAEAGVSKGYNEQFF | TGTGCCAGCAGCCAAGCTGAAGCGGGAGTTAGTAAAGGGTACAATGAGCAGTTCTTC
13 | NA | TRBJ2-7 | NA | TRBV19 | CASSIARDGEQYF | TGTGCCAGTAGTATAGCCAGGGATGGCGAGCAGTACTTC
13 | NA | TRBJ2-1 | few | TRBV29-1 | CSGRNGSYNEQFF | TGCAGCGGCCGAAACGGATCCTACAATGAGCAGTTCTTC
16 | TRBD2 | TRBJ2-1 | NA | TRBV4-2 | CASSQDTSESQHEQFF | TGTGCCAGCAGCCAAGACACTAGCGAATCCCAACATGAGCAGTTCTTC
14 | TRBD2 | TRBJ2-3 | many | TRBV20-1 | CSGPTSGGASTQYF | TGCAGTGGACCTACTAGCGGGGGGGCCTCTACGCAGTATTTT
15 | NA | TRBJ2-2 | NA | TRBV6-5 | CASSYSPSWAGELFF | TGTGCCAGCAGTTACTCCCCCTCCTGGGCCGGGGAGCTGTTTTTT
17 | TRBD2 | TRBJ2-3 | many | TRBV20-1 | CSASGLAGVKVYDTQYF | TGCAGTGCTTCAGGACTAGCGGGGGTAAAGGTTTACGATACGCAGTATTTT
14 | NA | TRBJ2-3 | NA | TRBV4-1 | CASSQDSGLDTQYF | TGCGCCAGCAGCCAAGATTCCGGCTTAGATACGCAGTATTTT
13 | NA | TRBJ2-3 | few | TRBV10-3 | CATRDGRSDTQYF | TGTGCCACCCGGGACGGAAGATCGGATACGCAGTATTTT
16 | TRBD2 | TRBJ2-1 | few | TRBV5-1 | CASSPTSGSSYNEQFF | TGCGCCAGCAGCCCGACTAGCGGGAGCTCCTACAATGAGCAGTTCTTC
16 | NA | TRBJ2-2 | many | TRBV5-1 | CASTLRWPSDTGELFF | TGCGCCAGCACCCTTCGGTGGCCCTCCGACACCGGGGAGCTGTTTTTT
16 | NA | TRBJ2-6 | few | TRBV19 | CASSIERGAGANVLTF | TGTGCCAGTAGTATAGAAAGAGGGGCTGGGGCCAACGTCCTGACTTTC
12 | NA | TRBJ2-3 | medium-sized | TRBV29-1 | CSVSRGWDTQYF | TGCAGCGTTTCAAGGGGATGGGATACGCAGTATTTT
15 | NA | TRBJ2-7 | many | TRBV10-3 | CAISEFTKGGPEQYF | TGTGCCATCAGTGAGTTCACAAAAGGGGGACCCGAGCAGTACTTC
13 | NA | TRBJ2-3 | medium-sized | TRBV20-1 | CSANNQGGSTQYF | TGCAGTGCTAATAACCAGGGGGGTAGTACGCAGTATTTT
13 | NA | TRBJ2-1 | few | TRBV11-3 | CASSLDLTSRQFF | TGTGCCAGCAGCTTAGACCTCACGTCGAGGCAGTTCTTC
12 | NA | TRBJ2-7 | NA | TRBV5-1 | CASSSDEYEQYF | TGCGCCAGCAGTTCCGACGAGTACGAGCAGTACTTC
12 | NA | TRBJ2-2 | NA | TRBV10-1 | CASGLGIGELFF | TGCGCCAGCGGGCTAGGTATCGGGGAGCTGTTTTTT
13 | TRBD1 | TRBJ2-7 | NA | TRBV20-1 | CSAPGQANREQYF | TGCAGTGCTCCCGGACAGGCCAATCGAGAGCAGTACTTC
14 | TRBD2 | TRBJ2-7 | NA | TRBV14 | CASSPLAGGYEQYF | TGTGCCAGCAGCCCCTTGGCGGGAGGGTACGAGCAGTACTTC
14 | NA | TRBJ2-7 | NA | TRBV5-8 | CAISLVRALGEQYF | TGTGCCATCAGCTTGGTACGGGCATTGGGCGAGCAGTACTTC
14 | NA | TRBJ2-6 | NA | TRBV28 | CASSRNSGANVLTF | TGTGCCAGCAGTAGAAACTCTGGGGCCAACGTCCTGACTTTC
15 | TRBD1 | TRBJ2-7 | few | TRBV28 | CASSSSGTGGHEQYF | TGTGCCAGCAGTTCCTCCGGGACAGGGGGCCACGAGCAGTACTTC
15 | TRBD2 | TRBJ2-1 | many | TRBV15 | CATSRDAGGYNEQFF | TGTGCCACCAGCAGAGATGCCGGGGGGTACAATGAGCAGTTCTTC